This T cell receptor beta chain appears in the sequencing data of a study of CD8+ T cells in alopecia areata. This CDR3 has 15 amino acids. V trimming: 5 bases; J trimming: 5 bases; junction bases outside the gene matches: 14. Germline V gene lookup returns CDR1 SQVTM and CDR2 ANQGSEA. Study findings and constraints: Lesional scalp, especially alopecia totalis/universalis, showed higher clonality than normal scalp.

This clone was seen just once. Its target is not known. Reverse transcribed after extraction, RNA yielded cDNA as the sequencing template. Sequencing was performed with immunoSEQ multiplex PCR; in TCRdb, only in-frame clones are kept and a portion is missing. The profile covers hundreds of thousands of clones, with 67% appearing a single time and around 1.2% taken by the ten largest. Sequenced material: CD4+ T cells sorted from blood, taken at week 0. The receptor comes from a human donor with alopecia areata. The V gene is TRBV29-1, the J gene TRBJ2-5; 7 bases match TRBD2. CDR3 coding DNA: TGCAGCGTTAAATCTCCGGGGGGTTCATGGGAGACCCAGTACTTC. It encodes CSVKSPGGSWETQYF.